Below, one TCR beta chain is given with its context. What it binds is not known. The CDR3 length is 16 residues. Germline CDR1 LGHNA, CDR2 YNFKEQ. V dropped 1 base and J dropped 2 bases, with 13 bases sitting between them. These data originate in a study of cytomegalovirus exposure and HLA in healthy donors. Turning to the study itself: HLA-typed donors were the source of roughly 85 million unique TCRs held in an early data release. Broader study findings: Relative to equally common others, HLA-associated TCR beta chains showed greater clonal expansion in a later analysis. In a later analysis, parvovirus B19, influenza, CMV and Epstein-Barr virus appeared linked to several top co-occurrence clusters. A later analysis reportedly identified an Asian-associated ancestry cluster as carrying fewer N-insertions than the 666-donor mean.

The PCR ran on 60 Vbeta and 13 Jbeta primers. Repertoires were generated with immunoSEQ multiplex PCR, while TCRdb's copy carries only in-frame clones and drops some. The sample gives some 65,000 clones, about 70% of which show up once; roughly 9.7% is in the top ten. The chain combines TRBV4-2 with TRBJ2-3, with D possibly being TRBD1 (6 bases). The clonotype was recovered from a young woman in good health and CMV-seronegative. The sample taken for sequencing was PBMCs. The CDR3 protein is CASSQGSGTITDTQYF. The CDR3 DNA sequence: TGTGCCAGCAGCCAAGGTTCCGGGACAATCACAGATACGCAGTATTTT.